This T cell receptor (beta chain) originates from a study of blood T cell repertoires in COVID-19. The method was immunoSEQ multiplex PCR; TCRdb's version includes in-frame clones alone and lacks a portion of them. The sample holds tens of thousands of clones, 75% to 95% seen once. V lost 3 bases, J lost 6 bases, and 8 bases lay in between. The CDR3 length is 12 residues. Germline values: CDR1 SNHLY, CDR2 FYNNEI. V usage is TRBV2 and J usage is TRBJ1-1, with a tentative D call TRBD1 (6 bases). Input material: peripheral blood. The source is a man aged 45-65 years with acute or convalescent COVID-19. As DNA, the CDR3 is TGTGCCAGCAGTGACAGGGGTCCTGAAGCTTTCTTT. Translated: CASSDRGPEAFF.